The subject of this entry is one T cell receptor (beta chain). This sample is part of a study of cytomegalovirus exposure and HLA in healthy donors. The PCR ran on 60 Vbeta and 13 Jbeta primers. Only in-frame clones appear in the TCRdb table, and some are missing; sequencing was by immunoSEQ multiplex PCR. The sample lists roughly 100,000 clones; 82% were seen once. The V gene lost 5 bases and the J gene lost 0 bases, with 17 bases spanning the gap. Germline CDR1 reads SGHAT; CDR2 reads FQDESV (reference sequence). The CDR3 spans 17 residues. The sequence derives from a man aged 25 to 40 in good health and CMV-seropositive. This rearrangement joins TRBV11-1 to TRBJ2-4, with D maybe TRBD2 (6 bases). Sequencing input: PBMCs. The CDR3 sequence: CASSLPRETGAKNIQYF. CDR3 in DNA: TGTGCCAGCAGCCTGCCTCGGGAGACTGGAGCCAAAAACATTCAGTACTTC.